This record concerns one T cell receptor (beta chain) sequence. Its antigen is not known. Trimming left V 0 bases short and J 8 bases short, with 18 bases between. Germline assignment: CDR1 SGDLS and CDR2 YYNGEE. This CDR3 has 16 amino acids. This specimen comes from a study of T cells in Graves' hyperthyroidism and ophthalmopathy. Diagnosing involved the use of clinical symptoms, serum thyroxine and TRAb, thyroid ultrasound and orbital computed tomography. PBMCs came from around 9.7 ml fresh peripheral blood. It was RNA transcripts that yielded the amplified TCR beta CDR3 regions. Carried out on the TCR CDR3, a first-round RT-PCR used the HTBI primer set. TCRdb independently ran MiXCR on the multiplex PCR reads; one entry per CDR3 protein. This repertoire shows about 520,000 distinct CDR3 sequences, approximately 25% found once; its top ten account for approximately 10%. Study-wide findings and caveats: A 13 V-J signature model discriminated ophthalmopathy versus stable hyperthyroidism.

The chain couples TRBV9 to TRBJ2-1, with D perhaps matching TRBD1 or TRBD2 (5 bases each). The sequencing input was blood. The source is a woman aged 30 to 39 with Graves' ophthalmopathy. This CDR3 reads CASSVGTGTARDEQFF. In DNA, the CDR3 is TGTGCCAGCAGCGTAGGGACCGGGACGGCCAGGGATGAGCAGTTCTTC.